This T cell receptor beta chain was found in a study of spatial heterogeneity in lung cancer. Study as a whole: Averaged across combinations, each unique TCR and UMI pairing appeared more than ten times in raw reads, which were uncorrected.

Notes on the study in general: Tumor T cells had an estimated coverage that came to approximately 6.3% for alpha chains and about 13% for beta chains. The study found that expanded intratumoral alpha and beta TCR counts tracked tumor mutation counts.

Time point of the sample: sample taken at primary tumor resection. Unsorted samples of tumor, nontumor lung or frozen PBMC had their whole RNA sequenced. V dropped 5 bases and J dropped 2 bases, with 9 bases sitting between them. Germline CDR1 and CDR2: MNHNS and SASEGT. The CDR3 has 14 amino acids. This clonotype was observed a few times. What it binds is unknown. On each TCR cDNA molecule, a unique molecular identifier was present. Each CDR3 protein is one row after TCRdb ran MiXCR on the 5' RACE reads. The sample consists of 25,000 to 30,000 distinct CDR3 sequences, 7% to 7.5% of them appearing once.

The rearrangement links TRBV6-1 to TRBJ2-2; the D is unclear. The source is a male donor with early-stage non-small cell lung cancer. This material consisted of lung tumor tissue, taken at surgery. The CDR3 reads CASSSGPNTGELFF. Here the CDR3 DNA reads TGTGCCAGCAGTTCCGGTCCCAACACCGGGGAGCTGTTTTTT.